The 12 T cell receptor delta chains presented below share a single source sample, sequenced in a study of gamma-delta T cells after stem cell transplantation. TCRdb reran clone calling via CATT on the RT-PCR reads. The sample has approximately 1,500 delta-chain clones, 12% to 15% seen once; the top ten hold approximately 25%. Sequences were obtained from gamma-delta T cells. The receptors stem from a human donor. It is not recorded whose cells these are; they may come from a transplant donor.

In this sample, this clone turned up a few times. A far larger clone lies a single base away; this is likely a read error. This specimen includes other DNA sequences encoding the same CDR3. The rearrangement joins TRDV2 to TRDJ1; 8 nucleotides line up with TRDD3. V lost 3 bases to trimming and J lost 0 bases; unmatched junction nucleotides: 17. This CDR3 region has 19 residues. The V gene's germline CDR1 is GEAIGNYY and CDR2 EKD. The CDR3 is CACDPIPRVVLGDTDKLIF. The CDR3 DNA reads as TGTGCCTGTGACCCGATTCCCCGTGTCGTACTGGGGGACACCGATAAACTCATCTTT.

In its sample, this clone was seen a few times. A far larger clone is one nucleotide away, so this likely arose from a read error. Other DNA sequences within the sample encode an identical CDR3. The V call is TRDV2, the J call TRDJ1; D gene uncertain. Germline CDR1 GEAIGNYY, CDR2 EKD. CDR3 size: 16 residues. The V end was cut by 3 bases, the J end by 1 base, with 17 bases between. CDR3 region: CACDGLGTRGTDKLIF. The CDR3 DNA sequence: TGTGCCTGTGACGGCTTGGGCACACGGGGCACCGATAAACTCATCTTT.

To note about this clone: It differs at one base from a far larger clone, so likely a read error. Other DNA sequences in the same sample also yield this CDR3. The chain employs TRDV2 and TRDJ1, with 9 nucleotides matching TRDD3. Germline V gene data show CDR1 as GEAIGNYY and CDR2 as EKD. The CDR3 extends over 18 amino acids. V shed 2 bases, J shed 0 bases, and the junction held 12 bases outside the gene matches. The CDR3 region has the DNA TGTGCCTGTGACAACTTACTGGGGGACCCTGCTGACACCGATAAACTCATCTTT. Translation gives CACDNLLGDPADTDKLIF.

This clone was recorded a few times. TCRdb lists the protein of a much larger clone for this DNA, which differs at residue 9, so this is likely a read error; the protein given here is translated from the DNA itself. This rearrangement joins TRDV2 to TRDJ1, with 11 bases that match TRDD3. V shed 9 bases and J 3 bases; nucleotides not matched to a gene: 11. The CDR3 runs 15 residues. Germline values: CDR1 GEAIGNYY, CDR2 EKD. The CDR3 reads CASFPLGDNADKLIF. DNA of the CDR3: TGTGCCAGCTTCCCACTGGGGGATAACGCCGATAAACTCATCTTT.

This clone has more than one count but fewer than ten. A far larger clone differs by one base, so this is likely a read error. This CDR3 is also generated by other DNA sequences in the sample. The chain combines TRDV2 with TRDJ1; a possible D gene is TRDD3 (5 bases). Looked up from germline, CDR1 is GEAIGNYY and CDR2 is EKD. The length of the CDR3 is 15 residues. V gave up 4 bases and J gave up 6 bases, with 20 bases separating them. The CDR3 DNA sequence: TGTGCCTGTGAGGATCTAGGGGACCCAGGAAATAAACTCATCTTT. Its translation is CACEDLGDPGNKLIF.

Points on this clone: The protein TCRdb gives is from a much larger clone and does not agree with this DNA's translation at residue 11, likely a read error; the protein shown here comes from the DNA. The CDR3 region is CACDTIVPLNADKLIF. CDR3 nucleotides: TGTGCCTGTGACACCATCGTTCCCTTAAACGCCGATAAACTCATCTTT. The chain employs TRDV2 and TRDJ1, with D uncertain. Germline-derived CDR1 and CDR2 are GEAIGNYY and EKD. With 0 bases removed from V and 3 bases from J, the gap between germline ends came to 16 bases. The CDR3 extends over 16 amino acids.

This clone was detected only a few times. The V gene is TRDV2, the J gene TRDJ1; TRDD3 aligns across 9 bases. The CDR3 spans 20 residues. The junction had 25 bases not matched to a gene; V was cut back by 3 bases and J by 6 bases. CDR1 is GEAIGNYY and CDR2 is EKD in the germline V gene. CDR3 loop: CACDPIPRVVLGDPGNKLIF. In nucleotides, the CDR3 is TGTGCCTGTGACCCGATTCCCCGCGTCGTACTGGGGGACCCAGGAAATAAACTCATCTTT.

A few counts support this clone. This is likely an artifact of a read error, given a far larger clone one base away. The same CDR3 is also encoded by other DNA sequences in this sample. The rearrangement links TRDV2 to TRDJ1; no clear D gene. Trimming removed 0 bases from V and 0 bases from J, with 19 bases in between. The CDR3 spans 18 residues. Germline CDR1 and CDR2: GEAIGNYY and EKD. The CDR3 reads CACDTVRDKRMYTDKLIF. Written as DNA, the CDR3 is TGTGCCTGTGACACCGTCCGAGATAAGAGGATGTACACCGATAAACTCATCTTT.

This clone was recorded a few times. One base separates it from a far larger clone, so it is likely a read error. Here the CDR3 reads CACDTAGDVRTDKLIF. The CDR3 region has the DNA TGTGCCTGTGACACCGCTGGGGATGTCAGGACCGATAAACTCATCTTT. This chain joins TRDV2 and TRDJ1, with D tentatively TRDD3 (6 bases). Per germline, CDR1 GEAIGNYY and CDR2 EKD. This CDR3 is 16 amino acids long. V shed 0 bases and J shed 2 bases, with 15 bases lying between them.

With respect to this clone: This DNA's translation differs at residue 3 from TCRdb's protein, which comes from a much larger clone; a read error is likely, and the protein shown is translated from the DNA. The chain carries TRDV2 and TRDJ1, with D possibly matching TRDD3 (5 bases). Germline V CDR1 and CDR2: GEAIGNYY, EKD. The length of the CDR3 is 18 residues. The DNA of the CDR3 is TGTGCCCGTGACTCCTTAAACCCCGGGGGGCCGCAGACCGATAAACTCATCTTT. This translates into CARDSLNPGGPQTDKLIF.

This clone rates as medium-sized. This likely stems from a read error, as it lies one base from a far larger clone. Other DNA sequences in this specimen translate into the identical CDR3. The rearrangement uses TRDV2 and TRDJ2, with 9 nucleotides matching TRDD3. The germline gives CDR1 GEAIGNYY, CDR2 EKD. CDR3 size: 14 residues. The CDR3: CACDTVGDKAQLFF. In nucleotides, the CDR3 is TGTGCCTGCGACACCGTGGGGGATAAAGCACAACTCTTCTTT.

Details on this clone: TCRdb's protein, taken from a much larger clone, differs from this DNA's translation at residue 8, likely owing to a read error; the protein displayed comes from the DNA. The chain couples TRDV2 to TRDJ1; D remains ambiguous. The V end lost 1 base, the J end lost 1 base, and 15 bases lay between the germline ends. This CDR3 is built from 16 residues. The V gene's germline CDR1 is GEAIGNYY and CDR2 EKD. In nucleotides, the CDR3 is TGTGCCTGTGACACATCTTTGGAGGAGCGCACCGATAAACTCATCTTT. Protein product: CACDTSLEERTDKLIF.